This TCR beta chain was sequenced in a study of chemoradiotherapy in HPV16-positive cancers. TCRdb's table, derived via immunoSEQ multiplex PCR, lists solely in-frame clones and lacks some. This sample carries 8,000 or so clones, over 65% of them seen once, and the ten largest clones take 20%. The CDR3 has 13 residues. Looked up from germline, CDR1 is SGHDT and CDR2 is YYEEEE. Trimming stripped 0 bases from V and 5 bases from J, with 9 bases between. This chain connects TRBV5-6 to TRBJ2-7; no clear D. This receptor was identified in a human donor with HPV-associated anogenital cancer. Sampling was carried out from a patient who underwent chemoradiotherapy. The CDR3 nucleotides are TGTGCCAGCAGCTTGGTCGTCTTGAACGAGCAGTACTTC. Protein sequence: CASSLVVLNEQYF.